This T cell receptor (beta chain) is from a study of regulatory T cells in long-lasting Graves disease. Study-level points and caveats: TRBV28 was favored in persistent disease, as were TRBJ1-2 and TRBJ2-5. Among persistent patients, a larger number of public clonotypes were shared (roughly 2,700) than among newly diagnosed patients (under 1,000).

Library construction for TCR beta used iRepertoire HTBI primers and Arm-PCR of CDR3 regions. Each CDR3 protein gets one entry after TCRdb re-called the multiplex PCR reads with MiXCR. This table has roughly 500,000 distinct CDR3 sequences, less than 25% appearing once. This clonotype has a handful of counts. Its antigen remains unidentified. The time point was: persistent/refractory GD, antithyroid drugs over 5 years with positive TRAb. From RNA extracted from PBMCs, the TCR library was made. CDR1 is SGHTA and CDR2 is FQGNSA in the germline V gene. Losses at the gene ends were 3 bases for V and 3 bases for J; bases not matched to a gene: 3. CDR3 length equals 14 residues.

The specimen was peripheral blood mononuclear cells (PBMCs), collected when the disease was refractory, from a patient treated with antithyroid drugs. The origin of this receptor is a female donor with Graves disease. This chain uses TRBV7-2 with TRBJ2-7, with TRBD2 matching 9 bases. CDR3: CASSFPSGDYEQYF. The CDR3 region has the DNA TGTGCCAGCAGCTTCCCTAGCGGGGACTACGAGCAGTACTTC.